Shown below are 21 T cell receptor beta chains from a single sample sequenced in a study of cytomegalovirus exposure and HLA in healthy donors. PCR primers comprised 60 Vbeta and 13 Jbeta primers. The assay was immunoSEQ multiplex PCR, and TCRdb's table has in-frame clones only and misses some. This sample has around 150,000 clones, with around 80% found just once. The sequenced sample was PBMCs. The receptors originated from a man aged 35 to 55 in good health and CMV-seropositive.

The chain carries TRBV7-9 and TRBJ1-2; D gene ambiguous. V lost 3 bases, J lost 5 bases, and 10 bases lay in between. Germline values: CDR1 SEHNR, CDR2 FQNEAQ (reference sequence). The CDR3 totals 13 residues. The CDR3 protein is CASSFELVYGYTF. CDR3 DNA: TGTGCCAGCAGCTTTGAGCTGGTGTATGGCTACACCTTC.

This clone was seen a few times. J is TRBJ1-5 and V is TRBV28, with a possible D match to TRBD1 (5 bases). Germline-derived CDR1 and CDR2 are MDHEN and SYDVKM. Trimming removed 5 bases at V and 5 bases at J, with 13 bases between. The CDR3 spans 14 residues. CDR3 DNA: TGTGCCAGCAGTCCCCCGCAGGGATATCAGCCCCAGCATTTT. Translated: CASSPPQGYQPQHF. The whole variable domain, filled in from reference TRBV28 and TRBJ1-5, reads DVKVTQSSRYLVKRTGEKVFLECVQDMDHENMFWYRQDPGLGLRLIYFSYDVKMKEKGDIPEGYSVSREKKERFSLILESASTNQTSMYLCASSPPQGYQPQHFGDGTRLSIL.

The V and J genes are TRBV5-4 and TRBJ1-2; TRBD1 is a possible D gene (5 bases). Trimming pared 2 bases from V and 7 bases from J, leaving 15 bases between. This CDR3 is 14 amino acids long. CDR1 and CDR2 from the germline V gene are SGHNT and YYREEE (reference sequence). The CDR3 protein is CASSLWVGQGGYTF. The CDR3 bases are TGTGCCAGCAGCTTATGGGTTGGGCAGGGTGGCTACACCTTC.

The chain uses TRBV6-5 and TRBJ2-5; D not resolved. CDR1 and CDR2 from the germline V gene are MNHEY and SVGAGI. CDR3 length: 13 amino acids. V was trimmed by 5 bases and J by 5 bases, leaving 12 bases between them. CDR3 sequence: CASSARTGETQYF. DNA of the CDR3: TGTGCCAGCAGTGCGCGCACCGGGGAGACCCAGTACTTC.

This clone was observed a few times. The same CDR3 can be traced to other DNA sequences in this sample. The chain is built from TRBV6-5 and TRBJ1-6, with D perhaps TRBD1 (6 bases). The CDR3 contains 16 residues. The germline V and J ends were trimmed by 2 bases and 7 bases, with 15 bases remaining between them. The germline CDR1 and CDR2 sequences are MNHEY and SVGAGI. CDR3 in amino acids: CASSYPRGGENSPLHF. For the CDR3, the DNA is TGTGCCAGCAGTTACCCCCGCGGGGGCGAGAATTCACCCCTCCACTTT.

The J gene is TRBJ2-1, the V gene TRBV10-3; no reliable D call. Trimming took off 4 bases at V and 0 bases at J, with 7 bases between the two ends. The V gene's germline CDR1 is ENHRY and CDR2 SYGVKD. This CDR3 spans 14 amino acids. CDR3 bases: TGTGCCATCAGTGGCAGAAGCTCCTACAATGAGCAGTTCTTC. It yields the protein CAISGRSSYNEQFF.

The chain is built from TRBV11-2 and TRBJ1-1, with D possibly being TRBD1 (6 bases). The CDR3 runs to 15 residues. Per germline, CDR1 SGHAT and CDR2 FQNNGV. Between the trimmed V and J ends, which lost 5 bases and 4 bases, there was a span of 17 bases. CDR3 loop: CASSGGTGWATEAFF. The CDR3 region has the DNA TGTGCCAGCAGCGGCGGTACAGGGTGGGCCACTGAAGCTTTCTTT. Filled out from reference TRBV11-2 and TRBJ1-1, the complete variable domain reads EAGVAQSPRYKIIEKRQSVAFWCNPISGHATLYWYQQILGQGPKLLIQFQNNGVVDDSQLPKDRFSAERLKGVDSTLKIQPAKLEDSAVYLCASSGGTGWATEAFFGQGTRLTVV.

This rearrangement joins TRBV7-8 to TRBJ2-1; D is uncertain. The CDR3 is made up of 14 amino acids. Germline lookup yields CDR1 SGHVS and CDR2 FQNEAQ. Trimming shortened V by 2 bases and J by 15 bases, and 20 bases separated the two germline ends. The CDR3: CASSLSEASPKRFF. The CDR3 region has the DNA TGTGCCAGCAGCTTAAGTGAGGCATCCCCGAAACGGTTCTTC. Complete variable domain (other parts from reference TRBV7-8 and TRBJ2-1): GAGVSQSPRYKVAKRGQDVALRCDPISGHVSLFWYQQALGQGPEFLTYFQNEAQLDKSGLPSDRFFAERPEGSVSTLKIQRTQQEDSAVYLCASSLSEASPKRFFGPGTRLTVL.

This chain uses TRBV5-6 with TRBJ2-5, with 9 bases aligning to TRBD1. From germline, CDR1 is SGHDT and CDR2 YYEEEE. Unmatched junction bases numbered 5, after V lost 4 bases and J lost 4 bases. The CDR3 has 14 amino acids. The CDR3 DNA sequence: TGTGCCAGCAGCAGGGACAGGGAAGTAGAGACCCAGTACTTC. Protein product: CASSRDREVETQYF.

The gene calls are TRBV5-4 and TRBJ2-1; TRBD2 matches 11 bases. The ends lost 3 bases at V and 5 bases at J; junction bases unmatched: 4. This CDR3 has 15 amino acids. The germline gives CDR1 SGHNT, CDR2 YYREEE (reference sequence). CDR3 sequence (DNA): TGTGCCAGCAGCTCGGGACTAGCGGTTGACAATGAGCAGTTCTTC. This codes for CASSSGLAVDNEQFF.

The chain employs TRBV9 and TRBJ1-2; a weak D match, TRBD1 (6 bases). Germline V CDR1 and CDR2: SGDLS, YYNGEE. The V end lost 2 bases, the J end lost 2 bases, and 19 bases lay between the germline ends. CDR3 size: 17 residues. CDR3 residues: CASSVRFGGQGNYGYTF. For the CDR3, the DNA is TGTGCCAGCAGCGTTAGATTCGGGGGGCAGGGAAACTATGGCTACACCTTC.

The chain combines TRBV6-5 with TRBJ1-2; D might be TRBD1 (5 bases). Germline lookup yields CDR1 MNHEY and CDR2 SVGAGI. V lost 4 bases and J lost 4, with 13 bases in between. The CDR3 spans 14 residues. The CDR3 spells CASSSGTSRYGYTF. CDR3 in DNA: TGTGCCAGCAGTTCCGGGACTTCCCGCTATGGCTACACCTTC.

The gene calls are TRBV10-2 and TRBJ1-5, with D possibly being TRBD1 (6 bases). The CDR3 sequence is 13 residues long. V gave up 6 bases and J gave up 7 bases, with 13 bases separating them. The germline V gene has CDR1 WSHSY and CDR2 SAAADI. CDR3 coding DNA: TGCGCCAGCAGCGCGGGGGCGAGGCAGCCCCAGCATTTT. Amino acids: CASSAGARQPQHF.

The chain uses TRBV19 and TRBJ1-1; D is ambiguous. Germline V gives CDR1 LNHDA, CDR2 SQIVND (reference sequence). V gave up 0 bases and J gave up 6 bases, with 14 bases separating them. This CDR3 comprises 15 residues. CDR3 sequence reads: CASSIDEGGMAEAFF. As DNA, the CDR3 is TGTGCCAGTAGTATAGATGAGGGCGGGATGGCTGAAGCTTTCTTT.

CDR3 residues: CASSPDGTREETQYF. The CDR3 bases are TGTGCCAGCAGCCCCGATGGGACTCGTGAGGAGACCCAGTACTTC. This chain uses TRBV7-7 with TRBJ2-5; the D gene is possibly TRBD2 (6 bases). The germline V gene has CDR1 SSHAT and CDR2 FNYEAQ (reference sequence). V was shortened by 5 bases and J by 5 bases, with 18 bases between the two germline ends. This CDR3 contains 15 residues.

The chain links TRBV7-9 to TRBJ1-1; unclear D gene. The CDR3 runs to 13 residues. Germline CDR1 reads SEHNR; CDR2 reads FQNEAQ (reference sequence). The V gene lost 4 bases and the J gene lost 11 bases, with 17 bases spanning the gap. CDR3 region: CASSSYVGRGAFF. The CDR3 DNA is TGTGCCAGCAGCTCCTACGTAGGGCGGGGTGCTTTCTTT.

This chain connects TRBV10-3 to TRBJ1-4, with 7 bases identical to TRBD1. The CDR3 consists of 17 residues. Germline CDR1 ENHRY, CDR2 SYGVKD. V was clipped by 3 bases and J by 1 base; unmatched bases: 8. CDR3 coding DNA: TGTGCCATCAGTGACCAACGGACAGGCGGAACTAATGAAAAACTGTTTTTT. This codes for CAISDQRTGGTNEKLFF.

The V and J genes are TRBV11-2 and TRBJ1-1; 7 positions match TRBD1. Germline V gives CDR1 SGHAT, CDR2 FQNNGV. V lost 5 bases to trimming and J lost 0 bases; unmatched junction nucleotides: 3. The CDR3 extends over 14 amino acids. The CDR3 coding sequence is TGTGCCAGCAGCCGCGACAGGGTGAACACTGAAGCTTTCTTT. This codes for CASSRDRVNTEAFF.

In its sample, this clone was seen once. The rearrangement links TRBV7-2 to TRBJ2-3; tentatively, D is TRBD1 (6 bases). Germline V gene data show CDR1 as SGHTA and CDR2 as FQGNSA. The length of the CDR3 is 14 residues. V shed 5 bases and J shed 0 bases, with 9 bases lying between them. The chain's CDR3 is CASSPQGSTDTQYF. The DNA of the CDR3 is TGTGCCAGCAGCCCGCAGGGGAGCACAGATACGCAGTATTTT.

CDR3 residues: CASSDRVREGYTF. The CDR3 DNA follows: TGTGCCAGCAGTGACAGGGTGCGTGAAGGCTACACCTTC. The chain has TRBV2 and TRBJ1-2, with D tentatively TRBD1 (5 bases). Trimming took 3 bases from V and 8 from J, leaving 13 bases between them. The CDR3 spans 13 residues. Germline CDR1 and CDR2: SNHLY and FYNNEI.

V gene TRBV27 combines with J gene TRBJ1-4; TRBD1 aligns across 8 bases. This CDR3 is built from 14 residues. Trimming removed 3 bases from V and 5 bases from J; junction bases left unmatched: 2. The germline V gene has CDR1 MNHEY and CDR2 SMNVEV (reference sequence). In DNA form, the CDR3 reads TGTGCCAGCAGTTTGGACAGGGTGAATGAAAAACTGTTTTTT. Its protein product is CASSLDRVNEKLFF.